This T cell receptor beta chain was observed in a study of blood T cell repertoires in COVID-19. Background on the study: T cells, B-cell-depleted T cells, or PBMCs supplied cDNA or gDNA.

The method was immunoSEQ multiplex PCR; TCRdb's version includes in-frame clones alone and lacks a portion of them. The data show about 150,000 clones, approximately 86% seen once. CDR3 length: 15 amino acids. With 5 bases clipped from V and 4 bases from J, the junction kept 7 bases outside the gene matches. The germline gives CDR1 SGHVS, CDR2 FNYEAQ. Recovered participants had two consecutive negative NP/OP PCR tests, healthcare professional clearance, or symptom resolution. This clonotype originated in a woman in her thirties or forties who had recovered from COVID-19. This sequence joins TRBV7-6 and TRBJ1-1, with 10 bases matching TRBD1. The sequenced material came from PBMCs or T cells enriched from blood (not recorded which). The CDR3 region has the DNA TGTGCCAGCAGCCCGACTGGGACAGGGGCCACTGAAGCTTTCTTT. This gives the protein CASSPTGTGATEAFF.